Below, 6 T cell receptor beta chains from the same sample are listed, as sequenced in a study of vaccination and CD4 T cells after COVID-19. The treatment here: roughly 11-day PBMC culture with coronavirus spike peptide pools or control peptides (ViraFEST assay). The antigens of these receptors remain unknown. An Oncomine TCR Beta short-read assay was used to sequence the DNA from cultured CD4+ T cells. A single record per CDR3 protein comes from TCRdb applying MiXCR to the PCR reads. The data show under 20,000 distinct CDR3 sequences, roughly 40% seen once. The sequenced material came from CD4+ T cells from blood, cultured in vitro. The receptors here all came from a human donor who had recovered from COVID-19.

The J gene is TRBJ2-1, the V gene TRBV20-1; 10 bases are shared with TRBD1. CDR1 is DFQATT and CDR2 is SNEGSKA in the germline V gene (reference sequence). Trimming removed 6 bases from V and 13 bases from J; junction bases left unmatched: 12. CDR3 length: 13 amino acids. The CDR3: CSAPEFGQGVQFF. The CDR3 nucleotides are TGCAGTGCCCCCGAGTTTGGACAGGGGGTACAGTTCTTC.

The chain's CDR3 is CASSASGSENEQFF. The DNA for the CDR3 is TGTGCCAGCAGCGCTAGCGGGAGTGAGAATGAGCAGTTCTTC. The chain combines TRBV7-3 with TRBJ2-1; 10 bases align to TRBD2. The length of the CDR3 is 14 residues. CDR1 is SGHTA and CDR2 is FQGTGA in the germline V gene. V shed 5 bases and J 7 bases; nucleotides not matched to a gene: 5.

The chain is built from TRBV2 and TRBJ2-7; 7 nucleotides align to TRBD1. The germline CDR1 and CDR2 sequences are SNHLY and FYNNEI. V lost 6 bases to trimming and J lost 2 bases; unmatched junction nucleotides: 7. This CDR3 is built from 14 residues. The CDR3 sequence: CASRPDRTAYEQYF. Here the CDR3 DNA reads TGTGCCAGCAGACCGGACAGGACAGCCTACGAGCAGTACTTC.

This clonotype was seen more than once but under ten times. The V and J genes are TRBV20-1 and TRBJ2-5; D remains ambiguous. The CDR3 has 13 residues. V lost 7 bases and J 5 bases, leaving 17 bases between the germline ends. Germline assignment: CDR1 DFQATT and CDR2 SNEGSKA (reference sequence). The DNA for the CDR3 is TGCAGTGGCTTTTTTGGTATCTGGGAGACCCAGTACTTC. It codes for CSGFFGIWETQYF.

This clonotype was picked up a small number of times. The V and J genes are TRBV6-1 and TRBJ1-1; D unresolved. The V gene lost 6 bases and the J gene lost 11 bases, with 13 bases spanning the gap. Germline V gives CDR1 MNHNS, CDR2 SASEGT. The CDR3 has 11 amino acids. The CDR3 nucleotides read TGTGCCAGCAGCTCCCGATCGACGGCTTTCTTT. Its protein is CASSSRSTAFF.

The rearrangement uses TRBV24-1 and TRBJ2-2; unclear D gene. Germline loops: CDR1 KGHDR, CDR2 SFDVKD. The CDR3 is 15 amino acids. Trimming pared 4 bases from V and 6 bases from J, leaving 14 bases between. This chain's CDR3 is CATSDNPLGAGELFF. Written as DNA, the CDR3 is TGTGCCACCAGTGACAACCCCCTTGGCGCCGGGGAGCTGTTTTTT.